This TCR beta chain stems from a study of sequential checkpoint blockade in melanoma. Across the study: Matched biopsies came pretreatment and at week 13 for approximately 22 patients.

This clone has more than one count but fewer than ten. Clones were read by immunoSEQ multiplex PCR, and TCRdb kept only the in-frame ones, dropping some. The table includes tens of thousands of clones, roughly 32% detected once. This CDR3 comprises 15 residues. Trimming cost V 5 bases and J 2 bases; bases outside gene matches: 5. Germline CDR1 MDHEN, CDR2 SYDVKM. This sample's treatment: randomized to nivolumab then ipilimumab (arm A) or the reverse (arm B). This receptor was identified in a human donor with melanoma. The material was tumor tissue (inferred from file names), obtained from a patient given nivolumab and ipilimumab in sequence. The J gene is TRBJ1-5, the V gene TRBV28; TRBD1 aligns across 8 bases. Here the CDR3 reads CASSAYRGGNQPQHF. CDR3 sequence (DNA): TGTGCCAGCAGTGCATACAGGGGGGGCAATCAGCCCCAGCATTTT.